This TCR beta chain was captured by sequencing in a study of T cell clonotyping in hematopoietic cell transplantation. Method: immunoSEQ multiplex PCR; TCRdb's copy keeps in-frame clones and lacks some. The table has roughly 20,000 clones, 85% to 90% seen once. The time point here: recipient sample about 28 days before transplant, after cytoreduction. This CDR3 contains 14 residues. Germline CDR1 and CDR2: WSHSY and SAAADI. With 5 bases removed from V and 0 bases from J, the gap between germline ends came to 11 bases. This sequence originates from a man in his late teens or twenties with biphenotypic leukemia. Some clones in this sample may be carry-over from other donors' samples. The sample in question was peripheral blood mononuclear cells, obtained before stem cell transplant. The J gene is TRBJ2-7, the V gene TRBV10-2, with a weak D call TRBD2 (6 bases). CDR3 DNA: TGCGCCAGCAGTATGGGGGGTAGCTCCTACGAGCAGTACTTC. It specifies CASSMGGSSYEQYF.